Listed below are T cell receptor beta chains from one sample, sequenced in a study of tumor-infiltrating lymphocytes in primary liver carcinoma. TCRdb processed the multiplex PCR reads anew with MiXCR; each CDR3 protein has one entry. Here the sample spans some 30,000 distinct CDR3 sequences, about 71% being singletons. Sequenced input: liver tumor tissue from sampling region 3. These TCRs come from a woman in her twenties or thirties with primary liver carcinoma and hepatitis B virus infection. Both conserved end residues are part of each CDR3. A D gene is named only where the DNA matches it firmly. Rows give clone size only sometimes, using once, few, many, or a class for an expanded clone.

d_gene | j_gene | abundance | v_gene | CDR3aa | CDR3nt
. | TRBJ1-1 | . | TRBV12-3/TRBV12-4 | CASSLQMPNTKAFF | TGTGCCAGCAGTTTACAGATGCCGAACACTAAAGCATTCTTT
. | TRBJ2-5 | . | TRBV12-3/TRBV12-4 | CTCNYSDSQETQYF | TGTACCTGCAATTACTCGGACTCCCAAGAGACCCAGTACTTC
TRBD2 | TRBJ2-2 | many | TRBV11-2 | CASSFRLAGDAGELFF | TGTGCCAGCAGCTTCCGACTAGCGGGAGATGCGGGGGAGCTGTTTTTT
. | TRBJ2-1 | medium-sized | TRBV4-2 | CASSQETQWANEQFF | TGTGCCAGCAGCCAAGAGACGCAGTGGGCCAATGAGCAGTTCTTC
TRBD2 | TRBJ2-1 | . | TRBV11-2 | CVSSPRLAPENEQFF | TGTGTCAGCAGCCCAAGACTAGCGCCTGAAAATGAGCAGTTCTTC
. | TRBJ2-1 | many | TRBV6-5 | CASSSLASYNEQFF | TGTGCCAGCAGTTCACTAGCTTCCTACAATGAGCAGTTCTTC
. | TRBJ1-1 | . | TRBV11-2 | CVSRYTGGRAEAFF | TGTGTCAGCAGATATACGGGAGGGAGGGCTGAAGCTTTCTTT
TRBD2 | TRBJ2-2 | . | TRBV4-3 | CASSVLAGGPRSNSGELLF | TGTGCCAGCAGCGTACTAGCGGGAGGGCCCCGTTCGAACTCCGGGGAGCTGTTGTTT
. | TRBJ1-2 | . | TRBV11-2 | CASTKGGGDGGYTF | TGTGCCAGCACTAAGGGGGGGGGGGATGGAGGCTACACCTTC
TRBD2 | TRBJ2-5 | . | TRBV29-1 | CRVDFTGGLVEAQYF | TGCAGAGTTGATTTCACGGGAGGGCTGGTAGAGGCCCAGTACTTC
. | TRBJ2-1 | . | TRBV28 | CASGLYPSYNEQFF | TGTGCCAGCGGACTGTACCCCTCCTACAATGAGCAGTTCTTC
. | TRBJ1-3 | . | TRBV29-1 | CSVTAYPGSTIYF | TGCAGCGTCACCGCCTATCCTGGAAGCACCATATATTTT
. | TRBJ2-2 | . | TRBV11-2 | CASSLRRANIGELFF | TGTGCCAGCAGCTTAAGGAGAGCGAACATCGGGGAGCTGTTTTTT
TRBD1 | TRBJ1-5 | . | TRBV6-5 | CAISRGRGLGQPQHF | TGTGCCATCAGCCGGGGGAGGGGGCTCGGGCAGCCCCAGCATTTT
. | TRBJ2-1 | . | TRBV10-3 | CAFSLTATRDEQFF | TGTGCCTTCAGTCTCACAGCGACCCGGGATGAGCAGTTCTTC
. | TRBJ1-2 | once | TRBV11-2 | CASSLGGASGGGYTF | TGTGCCAGCAGCTTGGGGGGGGCCAGTGGCGGTGGCTACACCTTC
. | TRBJ1-5 | . | TRBV7-9 | CARSSRENSQPQHF | TGTGCCAGAAGCTCCCGGGAGAACAGTCAGCCCCAGCATTTT
. | TRBJ2-2 | few | TRBV10-1 | CATQRTETRELFF | TGCGCCACCCAGCGTACAGAGACCCGGGAGCTGTTTTTT
. | TRBJ2-1 | many | TRBV7-8 | CASRPLGYYNEQFF | TGTGCCAGCAGACCCCTTGGTTACTACAATGAGCAGTTCTTC
TRBD2 | TRBJ2-5 | . | TRBV6-1 | CASSNNLGGETPYF | TGTGCTAGCTCCAATAACCTCGGGGGGGAGACCCCGTATTTC
. | TRBJ2-1 | once | TRBV11-2 | CASRERRTTSYTEQFF | TGTGCCAGCAGGGAGAGACGGACAACCTCCTACACTGAGCAGTTCTTC
TRBD1 | TRBJ2-5 | few | TRBV11-2 | CASSTRIGGAKETQDF | TGTGCCAGCAGCACAAGAATAGGGGGCGCGAAAGAGACCCAAGACTTC